The clone carrying this T cell receptor beta chain was seen a few times. The target antigen is unknown. The data originate from a study of beta chain features in type 1 diabetes. CDR1 and CDR2 from the germline V gene are SNHLY and FYNNEI. The CDR3 has 14 residues. V was shortened by 2 bases and J by 4 bases, with 11 bases between the two germline ends. Study-wide points: Significant though moderate, a shortening of TCRB CDR3s appeared in all four CD4+ subsets of Type 1 diabetes patients. PCR might favor shorter templates, equally in patients and controls.

Isolated RNA was reverse transcribed in full, so expressed TCRB transcripts were sequenced. Only in-frame clones appear in the TCRdb table, and some are missing; sequencing was by immunoSEQ multiplex PCR. The sample lists 250,000 to 350,000 clones, 12% to 15% seen once, with roughly 7% in the top ten. The specimen was central memory CD4+ T cells from blood. The V and J genes are TRBV2 and TRBJ2-5; TRBD1 is a possible D gene (6 bases). This clonotype was sampled from a man in his thirties or forties in good health. The CDR3 protein is CASSESFRGETQYF. CDR3 in DNA: TGTGCCAGCAGTGAATCGTTCAGGGGAGAGACCCAGTACTTC.